This TCR beta chain was captured by sequencing in a study of molecular identifiers for immune sequencing clone quantification. General study points: Spiked Jurkat TCR RNA from one cell was reportedly detectable among around 960,000 naive cells.

The CDR3 extends over 14 amino acids. The germline gives CDR1 SGHDT, CDR2 YYEEEE. Deletions cut 0 bases from V and 8 bases from J, with 12 bases between. Points on this clonotype: As yet, its antigen is unknown.

Sorted naive CD8 T cells, roughly 20,000 to 1,100,000, were sequenced from 10%, 30% or 50% RNA. Each CDR3 protein is one row after TCRdb ran MiXCR on the PCR reads. The data contain more than 85,000 distinct CDR3 sequences, under 40% of them singletons. The sample was naive CD8+ T cells from blood, with Jurkat cell RNA spiked in. The subset here: FACS-sorted CD8+CD4-CCR7+CD45RA+ naive T cells. The rearrangement uses TRBV5-6 and TRBJ2-1; D possibly corresponds to TRBD1 (8 bases). The sequence was obtained from a human donor in good health. Some libraries in this study had Jurkat cell RNA spiked in. The CDR3 spells CASSLGTGRDEQFF. In nucleotides, the CDR3 is TGTGCCAGCAGCTTGGGGACAGGGAGGGATGAGCAGTTCTTC.